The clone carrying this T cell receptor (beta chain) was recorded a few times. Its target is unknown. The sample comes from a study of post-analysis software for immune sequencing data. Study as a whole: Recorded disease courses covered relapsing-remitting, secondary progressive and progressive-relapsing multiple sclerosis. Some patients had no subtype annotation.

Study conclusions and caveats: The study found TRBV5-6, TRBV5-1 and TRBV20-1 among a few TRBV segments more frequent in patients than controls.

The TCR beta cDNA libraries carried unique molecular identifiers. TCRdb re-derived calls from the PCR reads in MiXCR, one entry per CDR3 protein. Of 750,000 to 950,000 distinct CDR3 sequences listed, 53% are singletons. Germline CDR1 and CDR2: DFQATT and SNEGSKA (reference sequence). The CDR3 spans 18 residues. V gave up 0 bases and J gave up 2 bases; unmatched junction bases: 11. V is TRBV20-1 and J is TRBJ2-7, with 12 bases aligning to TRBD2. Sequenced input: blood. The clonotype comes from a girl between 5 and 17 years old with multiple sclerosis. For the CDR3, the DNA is TGCAGTGCTAGAGATCGGGCCTTAGGACTAGCGGGAACCTACGAGCAGTACTTC. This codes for CSARDRALGLAGTYEQYF.